This T cell receptor beta chain originates from a study of blood T cell repertoires in COVID-19. Study-wide context: Samples taken during acute and convalescent COVID-19 were collected in the United States, Italy and Spain.

All enrollees were roughly 18 to 90 years old and from about 25 US areas. Recovery among Cohort 3 donors was established by two negative PCRs, clearance, or symptom resolution. Generated by immunoSEQ multiplex PCR, the TCRdb table keeps only in-frame clones and is missing some. The data contain 240,000 or so clones, roughly 90% of them singletons. Germline V gives CDR1 LNHDA, CDR2 SQIVND (reference sequence). The CDR3 extends over 14 amino acids. Germline trimming cut 1 base from V and 3 bases from J; bases unmatched to any gene: 1. This receptor was taken from a man aged 35 to 55 who had recovered from COVID-19. The chain employs TRBV19 and TRBJ2-7; 9 nucleotides agree with TRBD2. Sequencing was carried out using PBMCs or T cells enriched from blood (not recorded which). The CDR3 here is CASSIGTSDYEQYF. The CDR3 coding sequence is TGTGCCAGTAGTATAGGGACTAGCGACTACGAGCAGTACTTC.